This T cell receptor (beta chain) was sequenced for a study of blood T cell repertoires in COVID-19. As for the study in general: Sample material is recorded as cDNA or gDNA derived from T cells, B-cell-depleted T cells, or PBMCs.

The Seattle patients joined while their infection was active and were tracked longitudinally afterward. V was clipped by 7 bases and J by 1 base, with 10 bases between them. Germline CDR1 reads LNHDA; CDR2 reads SQIVND (reference sequence). This CDR3 comprises 14 residues. Authors' analysis steps: Reference gene primer amplification gave estimated nucleated cell counts. Profiled with immunoSEQ multiplex PCR; TCRdb holds only in-frame clones, not every one. V and J calls plus clone size are reproduced from that table; the DNA served to infer D and trimming. The sample contains roughly 230,000 clones, around 84% of which appear only once.

The chain is built from TRBV19 and TRBJ2-2; a weak D match, TRBD2 (5 bases). This TCR was recovered from a woman older than 75 with COVID-19, enrolled during active disease. Material for sequencing was peripheral blood. This CDR3 reads CASNQGGNTGELFF. CDR3 nucleotide sequence: TGTGCCAGTAACCAAGGAGGGAACACCGGGGAGCTGTTTTTT.